The clone carrying this TCR beta chain has a count of ten or more. Its antigen is as yet unknown. This sample was taken from a study of shared clonotypes between healthy human individuals. Study findings and constraints: It was the few donors that limited the genetic and exposure-history diversity represented.

V shed 3 bases and J 12 bases; nucleotides not matched to a gene: 17. The CDR3 sequence is 16 residues long. The V gene's germline CDR1 is SGDLS and CDR2 YYNGEE. The donors, healthy adults who were HIV-negative, had experienced no recent acute infections or vaccinations. All donors were Caucasian adults living in Nashville, Tennessee. Generated by immunoSEQ multiplex PCR, the TCRdb table keeps only in-frame clones and is missing some. The sample includes more than 90,000 clones, under 80% of them seen just once. Sample: memory CD8+ T cells sorted from blood. The subset here: CD45RO+ cells pooled with CCR7-negative TemRA cells. The rearrangement joins TRBV9 to TRBJ2-1, with 8 bases lining up with TRBD2. This TCR was sampled from a man aged 25-40 years in good health. The CDR3 loop is CASSAELAGSLGVQFF. The DNA of the CDR3 is TGTGCCAGCAGCGCGGAATTAGCGGGGAGCCTGGGTGTGCAGTTCTTC. The whole variable domain, filled in from reference TRBV9 and TRBJ2-1, reads DSGVTQTPKHLITATGQRVTLRCSPRSGDLSVYWYQQSLDQGLQFLIQYYNGEERAKGNILERFSAQQFPDLHSELNLSSLELGDSALYFCASSAELAGSLGVQFFGPGTRLTVL.